These 2 T cell receptor beta chains share one sample of origin, sequenced in a study of T cells in localized non-small cell lung cancer. Here immunoSEQ multiplex PCR was the method, and the copy in TCRdb shows in-frame clones only, minus some. The table lists over 70,000 clones, roughly 90% of them singletons, with roughly 4.3% in the top ten. Sequencing used PBMCs, obtained before any cancer treatment. These receptors were obtained from a woman between 35 and 75 years old with stage II squamous cell lung carcinoma.

This clone appeared a single time. V gene TRBV28 combines with J gene TRBJ1-1; D possibly corresponds to TRBD1 (5 bases). Germline V gene sequence: CDR1 MDHEN, CDR2 SYDVKM. The ends were cut back, 6 bases at V and 7 bases at J, with 12 bases in the middle. The CDR3 covers 12 residues. The CDR3 protein is CASRRGTGEAFF. As DNA, the CDR3 is TGTGCCAGCAGGCGGGGGACCGGTGAAGCTTTCTTT.

The gene calls are TRBV2 and TRBJ1-5, with D possibly TRBD1 on 6 matching bases. Trimming shortened V by 7 bases and J by 9 bases, and 13 bases separated the two germline ends. The CDR3 contains 12 residues. Germline V CDR1 and CDR2: SNHLY, FYNNEI. DNA of the CDR3: TGTGCCAGCAAGGGGGTTACACGGCCCCAGCATTTT. Residues: CASKGVTRPQHF.